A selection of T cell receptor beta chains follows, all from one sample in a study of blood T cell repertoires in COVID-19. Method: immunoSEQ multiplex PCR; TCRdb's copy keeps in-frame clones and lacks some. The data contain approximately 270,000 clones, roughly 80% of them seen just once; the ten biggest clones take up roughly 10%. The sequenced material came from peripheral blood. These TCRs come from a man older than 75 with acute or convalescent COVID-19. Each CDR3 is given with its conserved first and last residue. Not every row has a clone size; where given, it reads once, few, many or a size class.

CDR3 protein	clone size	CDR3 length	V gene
CASSLSREDQPQHF	.	14	TRBV7-8
CASSIDRTDTQYF	.	13	TRBV19
CASSLNWAGGYTF	few	13	TRBV27
CASSPAGVNTGELFF	.	15	TRBV7-9
CASRNAQGNYGYTF	.	14	TRBV19
CASRAFGTGAYEQYF	few	15	TRBV5-1
CASSLVRGKAGKNIQYF	.	17	TRBV5-6
CASSPSGTATDTQYF	once	15	TRBV7-3
CASSESLAQGHDEKLFF	.	17	TRBV10-2
CASSPLPQGPSGNTIYF	.	17	TRBV5-1
CAWRDRGGYNSPLHF	.	15	TRBV30
CASSSIGASGGYGYTF	.	16	TRBV11-2
CASSSGTGNGGYTF	.	14	TRBV19
CATSLSGQMNTGELFF	.	16	TRBV24-1
CASTPQGRLNEQFF	.	14	TRBV7-9
CASSLIGAATGELFF	.	15	TRBV7-9
CASSSTGRTDTQYF	.	14	TRBV28
CASSISGAAGGNQPQHF	.	17	TRBV19
CASRGQGDTEAFF	.	13	TRBV23-1
CASTDRGRTDTQYF	once	14	TRBV19
CASSLGGQGLKGEKLFF	.	17	TRBV7-7
CASSSADRGQEQYF	.	14	TRBV5-1
CASSQGSRGRLQPQHF	.	16	TRBV27
CASSDDMGQSSPLHF	.	15	TRBV25-1
CASSLGPSFSSYEQYF	.	16	TRBV10-2
CASSQDLTREGEKLFF	.	16	TRBV4-2
CASSFPPGQGRSGEQYF	.	17	TRBV28
CASSLGAGNEKLFF	once	14	TRBV5-1
CASSPGQLRSNTEAFF	few	16	TRBV18
CASSLGGMDTIYF	.	13	TRBV5-4
CASSPGYNYGYTF	.	13	TRBV12-3/TRBV12-4
CTSGQGVSNQPQHF	.	14	TRBV1
CAWSVRGLAGGYEQYF	.	16	TRBV30
CASESISSYEQYF	.	13	TRBV12-5
CASSHTYEQYF	.	11	TRBV3-1/TRBV3-2
CASSLDGSRSSSYNEQFF	few	18	TRBV11-3
CASSLRALEAFF	.	12	TRBV11-2
CASSGQGARSSNQPQHF	.	17	TRBV19
CASSIGRGPKNIQYF	once	15	TRBV19